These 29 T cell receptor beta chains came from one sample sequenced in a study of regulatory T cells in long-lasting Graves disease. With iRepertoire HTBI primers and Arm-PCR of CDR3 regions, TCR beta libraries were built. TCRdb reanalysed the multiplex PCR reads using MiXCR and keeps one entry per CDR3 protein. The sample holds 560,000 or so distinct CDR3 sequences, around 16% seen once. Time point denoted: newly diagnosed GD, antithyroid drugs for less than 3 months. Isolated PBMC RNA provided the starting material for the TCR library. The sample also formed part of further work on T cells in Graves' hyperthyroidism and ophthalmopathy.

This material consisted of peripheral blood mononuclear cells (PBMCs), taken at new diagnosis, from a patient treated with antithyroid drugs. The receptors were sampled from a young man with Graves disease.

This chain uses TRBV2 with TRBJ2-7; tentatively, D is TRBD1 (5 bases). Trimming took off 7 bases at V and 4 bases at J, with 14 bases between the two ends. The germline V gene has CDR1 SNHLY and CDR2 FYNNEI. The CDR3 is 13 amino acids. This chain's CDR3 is CASNPGPTYEQYF. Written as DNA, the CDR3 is TGTGCCAGCAACCCAGGGCCCACATACGAGCAGTACTTC.

CDR3 amino acids: CSPGAARETQYF. The CDR3 DNA reads as TGCTCGCCCGGGGCGGCCCGAGAGACCCAGTACTTC. V is TRBV20-1 and J is TRBJ2-5; D may match TRBD1 or TRBD2 (5 bases each). Germline assignment: CDR1 DFQATT and CDR2 SNEGSKA (reference sequence). The CDR3 is 12 residues long.

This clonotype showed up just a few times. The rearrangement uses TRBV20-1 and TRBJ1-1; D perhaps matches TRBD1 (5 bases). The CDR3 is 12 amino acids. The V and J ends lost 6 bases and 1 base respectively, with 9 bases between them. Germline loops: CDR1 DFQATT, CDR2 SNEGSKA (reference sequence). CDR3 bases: TGCAGTGCCTTGGGACCGAACACTGAAGCTTTCTTT. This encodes CSALGPNTEAFF.

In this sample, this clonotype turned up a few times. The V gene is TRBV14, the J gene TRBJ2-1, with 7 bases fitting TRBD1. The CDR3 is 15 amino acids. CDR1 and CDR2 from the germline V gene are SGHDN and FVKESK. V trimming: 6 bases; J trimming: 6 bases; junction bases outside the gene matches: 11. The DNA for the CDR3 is TGTGCCAGCAGGAAATTAGGGACAGCCGGCAATGAGCAGTTCTTC. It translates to CASRKLGTAGNEQFF.

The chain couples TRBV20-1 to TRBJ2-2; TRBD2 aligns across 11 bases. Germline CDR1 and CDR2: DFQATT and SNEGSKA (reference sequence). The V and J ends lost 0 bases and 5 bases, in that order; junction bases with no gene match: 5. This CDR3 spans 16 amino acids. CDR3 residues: CSARDKASGRTGELFF. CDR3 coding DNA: TGCAGTGCTAGAGATAAGGCTAGCGGGAGGACCGGGGAGCTGTTTTTT.

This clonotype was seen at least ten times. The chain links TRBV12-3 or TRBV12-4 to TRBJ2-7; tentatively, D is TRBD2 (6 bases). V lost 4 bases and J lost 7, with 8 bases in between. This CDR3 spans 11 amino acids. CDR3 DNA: TGTGCCAGCAGTTCGGCGGGGGAGCAGTACTTC. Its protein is CASSSAGEQYF.

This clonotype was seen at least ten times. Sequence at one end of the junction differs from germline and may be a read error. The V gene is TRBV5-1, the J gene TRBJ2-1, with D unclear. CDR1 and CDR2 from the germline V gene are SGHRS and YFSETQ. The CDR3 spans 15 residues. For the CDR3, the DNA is TGTGCCAGCAGCTCACCGAACGGGCCGATCAATGAGCAGTTCTTC. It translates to CASSSPNGPINEQFF.

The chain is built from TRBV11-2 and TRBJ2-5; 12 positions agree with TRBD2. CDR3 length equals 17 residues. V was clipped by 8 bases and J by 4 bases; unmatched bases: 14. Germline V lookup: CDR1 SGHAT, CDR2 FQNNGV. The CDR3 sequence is CASGSGKTSGRLETQYF. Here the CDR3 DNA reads TGTGCCAGCGGCTCGGGGAAGACTAGCGGGAGATTAGAGACCCAGTACTTC.

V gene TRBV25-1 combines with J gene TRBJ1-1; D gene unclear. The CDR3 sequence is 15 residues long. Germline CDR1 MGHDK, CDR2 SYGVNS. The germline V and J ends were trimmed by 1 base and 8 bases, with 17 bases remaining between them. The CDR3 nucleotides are TGTGCCAGCAGTGAATCAGGAGGCTCCCAGTCAGAAGCTTTCTTT. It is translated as CASSESGGSQSEAFF.

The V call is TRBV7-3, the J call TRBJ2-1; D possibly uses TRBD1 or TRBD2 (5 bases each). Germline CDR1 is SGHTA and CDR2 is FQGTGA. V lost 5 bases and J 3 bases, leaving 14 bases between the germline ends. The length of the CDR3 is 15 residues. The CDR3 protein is CASSPGRGGYNEQFF. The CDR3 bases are TGTGCCAGCAGCCCGGGAAGGGGTGGCTACAATGAGCAGTTCTTC.

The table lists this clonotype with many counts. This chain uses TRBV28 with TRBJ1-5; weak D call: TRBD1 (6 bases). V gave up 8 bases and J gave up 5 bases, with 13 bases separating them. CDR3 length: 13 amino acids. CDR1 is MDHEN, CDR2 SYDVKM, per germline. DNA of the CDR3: TGTGCCAGCCTAAGGGGGGGTCATCAGCCCCAGCATTTT. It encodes CASLRGGHQPQHF.

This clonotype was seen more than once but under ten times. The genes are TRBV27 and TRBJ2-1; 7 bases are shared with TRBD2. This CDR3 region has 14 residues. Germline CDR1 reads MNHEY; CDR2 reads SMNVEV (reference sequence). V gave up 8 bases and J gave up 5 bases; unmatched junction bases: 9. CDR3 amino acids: CASRPGGVDNEQFF. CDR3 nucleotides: TGTGCCAGCCGGCCGGGGGGAGTAGACAATGAGCAGTTCTTC.

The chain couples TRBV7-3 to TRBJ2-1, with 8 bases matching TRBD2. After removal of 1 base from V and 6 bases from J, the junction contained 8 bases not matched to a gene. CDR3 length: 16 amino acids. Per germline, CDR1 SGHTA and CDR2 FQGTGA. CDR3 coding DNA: TGTGCCAGCAGCTTAATGGCCAGCGGGAGTGGCAATGAGCAGTTCTTC. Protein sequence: CASSLMASGSGNEQFF.

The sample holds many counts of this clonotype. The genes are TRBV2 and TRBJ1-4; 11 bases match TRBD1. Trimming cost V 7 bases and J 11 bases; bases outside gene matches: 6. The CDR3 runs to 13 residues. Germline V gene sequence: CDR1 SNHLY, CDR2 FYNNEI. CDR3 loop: CASIGDRGNKLFF. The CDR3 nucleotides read TGTGCCAGCATCGGGGACAGGGGGAACAAACTGTTTTTT.

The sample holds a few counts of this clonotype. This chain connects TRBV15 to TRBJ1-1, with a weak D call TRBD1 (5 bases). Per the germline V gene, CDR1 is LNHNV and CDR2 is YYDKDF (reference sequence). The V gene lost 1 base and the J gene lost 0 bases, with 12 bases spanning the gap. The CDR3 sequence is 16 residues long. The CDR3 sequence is CATSRVRGELNTEAFF. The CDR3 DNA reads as TGTGCCACCAGCAGAGTTCGGGGGGAATTGAACACTGAAGCTTTCTTT. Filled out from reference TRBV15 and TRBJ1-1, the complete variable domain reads DAMVIQNPRYQVTQFGKPVTLSCSQTLNHNVMYWYQQKSSQAPKLLFHYYDKDFNNEADTPDNFQSRRPNTSFCFLDIRSPGLGDTAMYLCATSRVRGELNTEAFFGQGTRLTVV.

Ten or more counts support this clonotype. CDR3 region: CASSLTGGRDQETQYF. The CDR3 region has the DNA TGTGCCAGCAGTTTAACGGGGGGAAGGGACCAAGAGACCCAGTACTTC. J is TRBJ2-5 and V is TRBV27; 7 nucleotides align to TRBD2. Germline loops: CDR1 MNHEY, CDR2 SMNVEV (reference sequence). Losses at the gene ends were 2 bases for V and 0 bases for J; bases not matched to a gene: 6. The CDR3 extends over 16 amino acids.

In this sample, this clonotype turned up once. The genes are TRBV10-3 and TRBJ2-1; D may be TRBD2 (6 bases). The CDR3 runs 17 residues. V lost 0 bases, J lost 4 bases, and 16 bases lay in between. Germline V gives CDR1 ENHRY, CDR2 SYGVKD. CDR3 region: CAISESRLEGPYNEQFF. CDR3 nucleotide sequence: TGTGCCATCAGTGAGTCCCGACTAGAGGGGCCTTACAATGAGCAGTTCTTC.

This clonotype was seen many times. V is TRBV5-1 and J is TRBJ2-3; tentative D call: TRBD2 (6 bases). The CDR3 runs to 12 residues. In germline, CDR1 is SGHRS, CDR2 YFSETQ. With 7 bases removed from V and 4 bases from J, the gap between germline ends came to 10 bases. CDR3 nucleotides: TGCGCCAGCGGGGAGGTCCCAGATACGCAGTATTTT. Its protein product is CASGEVPDTQYF.

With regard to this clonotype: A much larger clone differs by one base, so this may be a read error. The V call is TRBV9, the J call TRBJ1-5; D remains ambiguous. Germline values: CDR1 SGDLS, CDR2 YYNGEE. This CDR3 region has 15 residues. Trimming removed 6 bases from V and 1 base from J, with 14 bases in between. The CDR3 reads CASNDSPQSNQPQHF. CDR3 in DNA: TGTGCCAGCAACGATAGCCCCCAGAGCAATCAGCCCCAGCATTTT.

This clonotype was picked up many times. CDR3 in DNA: TGTGCCAGCAGCCAAGGGTTGTCCGGCTACGAGCAGTACTTC. Protein product: CASSQGLSGYEQYF. J is TRBJ2-7 and V is TRBV28, with no clear D. CDR1 MDHEN and CDR2 SYDVKM come from the germline V gene. CDR3 size: 14 residues. Trimming removed 6 bases at V and 3 bases at J, with 15 bases between.

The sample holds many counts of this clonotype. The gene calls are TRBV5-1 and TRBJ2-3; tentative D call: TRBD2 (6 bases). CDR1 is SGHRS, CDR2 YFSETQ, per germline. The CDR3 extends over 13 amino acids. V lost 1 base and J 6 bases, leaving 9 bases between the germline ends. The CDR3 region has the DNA TGCGCCAGCAGCTTGACGGGAGACGATACGCAGTATTTT. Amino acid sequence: CASSLTGDDTQYF. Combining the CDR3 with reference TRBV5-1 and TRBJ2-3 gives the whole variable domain KAGVTQTPRYLIKTRGQQVTLSCSPISGHRSVSWYQQTPGQGLQFLFEYFSETQRNKGNFPGRFSGRQFSNSRSEMNVSTLELGDSALYLCASSLTGDDTQYFGPGTRLTVL.

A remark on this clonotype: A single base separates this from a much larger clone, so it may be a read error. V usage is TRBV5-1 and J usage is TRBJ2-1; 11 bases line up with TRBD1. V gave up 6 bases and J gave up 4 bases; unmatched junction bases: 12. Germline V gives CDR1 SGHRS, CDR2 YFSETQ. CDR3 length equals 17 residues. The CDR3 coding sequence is TGCGCCAGCATGGGGACAGGGGGTCCCTTAGTTTACAATGAGCAGTTCTTC. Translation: CASMGTGGPLVYNEQFF.

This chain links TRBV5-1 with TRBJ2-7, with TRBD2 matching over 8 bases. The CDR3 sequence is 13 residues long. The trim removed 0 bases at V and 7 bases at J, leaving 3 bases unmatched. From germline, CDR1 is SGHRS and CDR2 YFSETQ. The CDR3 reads CASSLGREGEQYF. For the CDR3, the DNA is TGCGCCAGCAGCTTGGGCCGGGAGGGAGAGCAGTACTTC.

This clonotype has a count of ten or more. The CDR3 is CASSLGWTGAYNEQFF. CDR3 DNA: TGTGCCAGCAGCTTAGGGTGGACTGGGGCCTACAATGAGCAGTTCTTC. The chain has TRBV7-3 and TRBJ2-1; D possibly corresponds to TRBD2 (5 bases). CDR3 length equals 16 residues. V lost 2 bases to trimming and J lost 2 bases, with 13 bases between them. Germline CDR1 SGHTA, CDR2 FQGTGA.

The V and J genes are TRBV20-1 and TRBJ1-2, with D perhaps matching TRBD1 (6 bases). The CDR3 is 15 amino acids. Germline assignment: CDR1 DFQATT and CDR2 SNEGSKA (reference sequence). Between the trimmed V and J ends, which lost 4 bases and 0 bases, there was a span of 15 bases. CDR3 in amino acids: CSAMPLTGTNYGYTF. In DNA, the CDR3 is TGCAGTGCTATGCCCCTAACAGGGACTAACTATGGCTACACCTTC.

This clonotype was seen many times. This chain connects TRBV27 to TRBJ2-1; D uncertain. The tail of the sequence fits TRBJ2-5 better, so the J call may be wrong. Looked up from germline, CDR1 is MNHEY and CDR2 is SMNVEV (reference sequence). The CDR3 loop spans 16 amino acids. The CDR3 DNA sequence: TGTGCCAGCAACCCCGACCCTTCCCTATCACAAGAGACCCAGTACTTC. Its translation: CASNPDPSLSQETQYF.

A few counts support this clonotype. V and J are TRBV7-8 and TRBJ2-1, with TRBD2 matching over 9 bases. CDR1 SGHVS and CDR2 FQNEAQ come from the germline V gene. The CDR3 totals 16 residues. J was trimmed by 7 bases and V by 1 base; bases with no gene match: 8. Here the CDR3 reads CASSLVGSGSANEQFF. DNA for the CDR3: TGTGCCAGCAGCTTAGTGGGTAGCGGGAGTGCGAATGAGCAGTTCTTC.

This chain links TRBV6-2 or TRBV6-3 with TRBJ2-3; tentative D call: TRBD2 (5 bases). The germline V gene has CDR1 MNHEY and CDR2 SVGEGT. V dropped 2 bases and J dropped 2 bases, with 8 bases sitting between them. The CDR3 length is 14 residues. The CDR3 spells CASSYQRYTDTQYF. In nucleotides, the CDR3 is TGTGCCAGCAGTTACCAGCGGTACACAGATACGCAGTATTTT.

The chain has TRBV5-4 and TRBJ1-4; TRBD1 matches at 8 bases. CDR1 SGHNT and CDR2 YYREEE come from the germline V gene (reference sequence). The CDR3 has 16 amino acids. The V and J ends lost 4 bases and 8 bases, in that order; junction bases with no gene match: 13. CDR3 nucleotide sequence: TGTGCCAGCAGCCAAAGCTTGTCCCGGGACAGGGAAAAACTGTTTTTT. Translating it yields CASSQSLSRDREKLFF.